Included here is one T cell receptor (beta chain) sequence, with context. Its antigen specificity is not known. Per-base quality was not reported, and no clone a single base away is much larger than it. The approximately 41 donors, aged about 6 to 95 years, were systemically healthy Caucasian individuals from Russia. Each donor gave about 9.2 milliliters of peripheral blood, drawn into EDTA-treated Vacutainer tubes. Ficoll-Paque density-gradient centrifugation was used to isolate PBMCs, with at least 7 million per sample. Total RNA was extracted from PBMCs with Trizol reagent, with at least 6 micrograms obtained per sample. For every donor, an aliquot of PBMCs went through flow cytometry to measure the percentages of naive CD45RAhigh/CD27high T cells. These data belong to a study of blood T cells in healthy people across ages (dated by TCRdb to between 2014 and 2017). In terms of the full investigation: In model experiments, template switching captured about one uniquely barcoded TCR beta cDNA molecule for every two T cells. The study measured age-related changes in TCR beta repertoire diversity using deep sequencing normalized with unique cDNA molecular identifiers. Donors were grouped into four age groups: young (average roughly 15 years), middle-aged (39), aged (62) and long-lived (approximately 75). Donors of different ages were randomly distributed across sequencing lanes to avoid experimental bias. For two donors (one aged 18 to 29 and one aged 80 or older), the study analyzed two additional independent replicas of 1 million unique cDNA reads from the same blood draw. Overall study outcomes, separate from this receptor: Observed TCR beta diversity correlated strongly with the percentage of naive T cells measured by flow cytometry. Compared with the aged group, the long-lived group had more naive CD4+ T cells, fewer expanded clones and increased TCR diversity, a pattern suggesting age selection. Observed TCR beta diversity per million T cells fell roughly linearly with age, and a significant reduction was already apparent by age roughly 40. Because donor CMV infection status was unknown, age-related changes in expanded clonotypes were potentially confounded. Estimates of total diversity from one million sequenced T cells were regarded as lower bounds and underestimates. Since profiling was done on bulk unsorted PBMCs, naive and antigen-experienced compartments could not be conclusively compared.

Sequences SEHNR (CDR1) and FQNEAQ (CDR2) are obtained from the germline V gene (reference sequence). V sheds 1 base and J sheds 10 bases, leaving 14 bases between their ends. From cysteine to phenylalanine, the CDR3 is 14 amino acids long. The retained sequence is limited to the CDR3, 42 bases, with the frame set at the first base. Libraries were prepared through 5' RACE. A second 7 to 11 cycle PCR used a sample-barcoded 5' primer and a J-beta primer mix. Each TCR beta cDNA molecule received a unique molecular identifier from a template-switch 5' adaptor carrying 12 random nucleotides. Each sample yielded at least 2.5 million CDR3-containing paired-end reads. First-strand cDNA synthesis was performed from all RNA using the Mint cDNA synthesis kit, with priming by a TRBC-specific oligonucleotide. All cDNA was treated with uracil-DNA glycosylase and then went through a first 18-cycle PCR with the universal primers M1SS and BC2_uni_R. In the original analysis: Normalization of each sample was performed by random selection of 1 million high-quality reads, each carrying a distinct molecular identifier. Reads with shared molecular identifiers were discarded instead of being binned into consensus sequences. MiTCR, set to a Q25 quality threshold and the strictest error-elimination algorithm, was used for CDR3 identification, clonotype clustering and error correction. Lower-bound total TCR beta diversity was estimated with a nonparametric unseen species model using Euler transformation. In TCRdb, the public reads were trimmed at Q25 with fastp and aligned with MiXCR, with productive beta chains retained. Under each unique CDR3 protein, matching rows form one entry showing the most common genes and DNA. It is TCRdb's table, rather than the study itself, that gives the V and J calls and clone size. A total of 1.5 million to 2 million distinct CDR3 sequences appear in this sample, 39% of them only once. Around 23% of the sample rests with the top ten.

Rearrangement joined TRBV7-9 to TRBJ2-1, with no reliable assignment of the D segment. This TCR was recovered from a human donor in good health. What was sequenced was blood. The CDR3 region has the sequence CASSLEVSTYEQFF. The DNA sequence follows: TGTGCCAGCAGCTTAGAGGTGTCCACCTACGAGCAGTTCTTC.